This T cell receptor beta chain was observed in a study of blood T cell repertoires in COVID-19. Study in general: Samples taken during acute and convalescent COVID-19 were collected in the United States, Italy and Spain. T cells, B-cell-depleted T cells, or PBMCs provided the cDNA or gDNA that served as material.

Original data processing: Amplification with reference gene primers provided the estimates of nucleated cell counts. Assay used: immunoSEQ multiplex PCR; TCRdb lists only in-frame clones, some missing. Clone size and V and J calls were adopted from that table, with D and trimming inferred from the DNA. Of about 85,000 clones listed, 70% to 85% were seen once; the top ten hold around 13%. The CDR3 contains 13 residues. V shed 3 bases and J shed 4 bases, with 7 bases lying between them. Source material: peripheral blood. The sequence derives from a human donor in a cohort sampled during active COVID-19. The rearrangement joins TRBV12-3 or TRBV12-4 to TRBJ1-3, with D possibly TRBD1 on 5 matching bases. The CDR3 is CASSLRGGNTIYF. DNA of the CDR3: TGTGCCAGCAGTTTGCGGGGGGGAAACACCATATATTTT.